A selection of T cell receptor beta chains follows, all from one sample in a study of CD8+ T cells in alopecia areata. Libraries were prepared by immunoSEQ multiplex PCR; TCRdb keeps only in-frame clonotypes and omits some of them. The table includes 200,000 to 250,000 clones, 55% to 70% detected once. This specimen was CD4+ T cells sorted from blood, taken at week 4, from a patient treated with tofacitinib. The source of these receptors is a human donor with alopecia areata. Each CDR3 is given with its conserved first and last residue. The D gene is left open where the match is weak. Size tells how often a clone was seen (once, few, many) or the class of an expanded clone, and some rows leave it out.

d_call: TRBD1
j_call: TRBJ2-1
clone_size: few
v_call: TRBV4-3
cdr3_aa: CASSQDLGGTGSYNEQFF
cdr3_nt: TGCGCCAGCAGCCAAGACTTAGGCGGGACAGGCTCCTACAATGAGCAGTTCTTC

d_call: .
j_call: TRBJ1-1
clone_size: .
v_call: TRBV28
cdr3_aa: CASGPHKGNTEAFF
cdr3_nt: TGTGCCAGCGGACCTCATAAAGGGAACACTGAAGCTTTCTTT

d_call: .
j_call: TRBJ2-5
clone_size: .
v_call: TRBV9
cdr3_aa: CASTPTTGHRETQYF
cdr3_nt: TGTGCCAGCACCCCAACGACAGGCCACCGGGAGACCCAGTACTTC

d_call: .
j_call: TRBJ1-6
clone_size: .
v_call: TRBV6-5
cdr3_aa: CASSYGRINSPLHF
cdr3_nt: TGTGCCAGCAGTTACGGGCGGATCAATTCACCCCTCCACTTT

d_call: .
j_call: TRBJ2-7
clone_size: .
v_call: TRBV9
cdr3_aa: CASSTVGGSGEQYF
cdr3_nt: TGTGCCAGCAGCACCGTAGGTGGTTCGGGGGAGCAGTACTTC

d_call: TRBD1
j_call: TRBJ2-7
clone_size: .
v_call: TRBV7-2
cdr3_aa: CASSRSTGEAYEQYF
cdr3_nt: TGTGCCAGCAGCCGGTCGACAGGGGAGGCCTACGAGCAGTACTTC

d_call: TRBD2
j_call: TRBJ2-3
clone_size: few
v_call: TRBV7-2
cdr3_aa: CASSFEPASSGVMTYTQYF
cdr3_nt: TGTGCCAGCAGCTTCGAGCCCGCCTCTAGCGGGGTGATGACGTATACGCAGTATTTT

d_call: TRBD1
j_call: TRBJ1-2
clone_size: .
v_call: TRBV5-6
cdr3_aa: CASSSLTGLGYGYTF
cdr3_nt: TGTGCCAGCAGCTCACTGACAGGGTTGGGCTATGGCTACACCTTC

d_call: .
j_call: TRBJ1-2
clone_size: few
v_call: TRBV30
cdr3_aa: CAWSWGAIPNYGYTF
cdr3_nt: TGTGCCTGGAGTTGGGGGGCCATACCTAACTATGGCTACACCTTC

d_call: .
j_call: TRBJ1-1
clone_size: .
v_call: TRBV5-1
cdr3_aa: CASSRWTNTEAFF
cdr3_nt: TGCGCCAGCAGCCGATGGACTAACACTGAAGCTTTCTTT

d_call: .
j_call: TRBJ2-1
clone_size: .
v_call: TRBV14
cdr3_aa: CASSRGSSYNEQFF
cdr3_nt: TGTGCCAGCAGCCGGGGTAGCTCCTACAATGAGCAGTTCTTC

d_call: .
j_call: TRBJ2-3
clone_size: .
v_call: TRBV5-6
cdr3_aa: CASSTVNTQYF
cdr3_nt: TGTGCCAGCAGTACTGTAAATACGCAGTATTTT

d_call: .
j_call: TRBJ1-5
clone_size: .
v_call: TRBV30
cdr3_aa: CAWSVGQFNQPQHF
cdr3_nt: TGTGCCTGGAGTGTAGGACAGTTCAATCAGCCCCAGCATTTT

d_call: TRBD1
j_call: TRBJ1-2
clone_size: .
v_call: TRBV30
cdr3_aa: CAWRKTGFNGYTF
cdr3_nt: TGTGCCTGGAGAAAGACAGGGTTCAATGGCTACACCTTC